The 23 T cell receptor beta chains listed next were all sequenced from one sample in a study of radiotherapy plus CTLA-4 blockade in lung cancer. Sequencing was performed with immunoSEQ multiplex PCR; in TCRdb, only in-frame clones are kept and a portion is missing. In the table there are about 98,000 clones, 82% of which are singletons. This material consisted of peripheral blood, taken from a patient treated with radiotherapy plus ipilimumab. These receptor sequences come from a human donor with non-small cell lung cancer who had a partial response to radiotherapy plus ipilimumab.

CDR3 DNA sequence: TGTGCCAGCAGCTTAACTATGTCGGGAGGGGAAAAACTGTTTTTT. Translated, it gives CASSLTMSGGEKLFF. J is TRBJ1-4 and V is TRBV7-9; D gene uncertain. The V end lost 2 bases, the J end lost 8 bases, and 15 bases lay between the germline ends. Germline V gene data show CDR1 as SEHNR and CDR2 as FQNEAQ (reference sequence). The CDR3 consists of 15 residues.

The CDR3 is CASRGGDYGYTF. The DNA of the CDR3 is TGTGCCAGTCGGGGAGGCGACTATGGCTACACCTTC. J is TRBJ1-2 and V is TRBV10-3; D gene ambiguous. The CDR3 extends over 12 amino acids. The germline CDR1 and CDR2 sequences are ENHRY and SYGVKD. Trimming cost V 10 bases and J 3 bases, with 12 bases left between them.

The chain has TRBV23-1 and TRBJ2-1; 7 nucleotides agree with TRBD1. TRBV23-1 falls under the ORF class, with uncertain function. The V segment lost 0 bases and the J segment 3 bases; nucleotides outside the gene matches: 8. This CDR3 is built from 17 residues. In nucleotides, the CDR3 is TGCGCCAGCAGTCAATCGGCGGAACAGGGGAGCTACAATGAGCAGTTCTTC. Amino acid sequence: CASSQSAEQGSYNEQFF.

The rearrangement links TRBV5-1 to TRBJ2-3, with D perhaps TRBD2 (6 bases). The V gene's germline CDR1 is SGHRS and CDR2 YFSETQ. The V end lost 2 bases, the J end lost 7 bases, and 14 bases lay between the germline ends. The CDR3 length is 14 residues. Here the CDR3 reads CASSFAGRKNTQYF. The CDR3 DNA reads TGCGCCAGCAGCTTCGCGGGACGCAAAAATACGCAGTATTTT.

The J gene is TRBJ1-1, the V gene TRBV13; possibly TRBD1 for D (5 bases). Trimming left V 1 base short and J 6 bases short, with 9 bases between. Germline CDR1 and CDR2: PRHDT and FYEKMQ (reference sequence). This CDR3 comprises 13 residues. In nucleotides, the CDR3 is TGTGCCAGCAGCTTAGTCAGGGCCGCTGAAGCTTTCTTT. This translates into CASSLVRAAEAFF.

This chain links TRBV5-3 with TRBJ2-7, with D possibly matching TRBD1 (5 bases). TRBV5-3 is flagged as an ORF with uncertain function. V gave up 2 bases and J gave up 4 bases, with 13 bases separating them. The CDR3 runs 14 residues. CDR3 residues: CARSLQEPSYEQYF. Written as DNA, the CDR3 is TGTGCCAGAAGCTTACAGGAACCCTCGTACGAGCAGTACTTC.

On this clone: Here the CDR3 omits its conserved ending phenylalanine or tryptophan, so a read error is the likely source. V usage is TRBV7-8 and J usage is TRBJ1-2; D call uncertain. Trimming cost V 4 bases and J 6 bases, with 9 bases left between them. CDR3 size: 12 residues. CDR1 is SGHVS and CDR2 is FQNEAQ in the germline V gene. CDR3 in DNA: TGTGCCAGCAGCTCGACAAGACATGGCTACACCCTC. Protein sequence: CASSSTRHGYTL.

Only one count was recorded for this clone. A junction end diverges from the germline sequence, so it may reflect a read error. This chain links TRBV9 with TRBJ2-1; 8 nucleotides line up with TRBD2. The length of the CDR3 is 16 residues. Germline CDR1 and CDR2: SGDLS and YYNGEE. CDR3 loop: CASSVRHGRGVDEQLF. In nucleotides, the CDR3 is TGTGCCAGCAGCGTAAGGCACGGGAGGGGTGTTGATGAGCAGCTCTTC.

This chain uses TRBV28 with TRBJ2-3; D not certain. Germline-derived CDR1 and CDR2 are MDHEN and SYDVKM. This CDR3 has 13 amino acids. Trimming shortened V by 6 bases and J by 4 bases, and 11 bases separated the two germline ends. The CDR3 DNA is TGTGCCAGCAGCCTTCAAGCCTCAGATACGCAGTATTTT. This translates into CASSLQASDTQYF.

This clone occurred once. This rearrangement joins TRBV7-9 to TRBJ2-1, with D tentatively TRBD2 (6 bases). This CDR3 has 15 amino acids. Germline V gene data show CDR1 as SEHNR and CDR2 as FQNEAQ (reference sequence). Trimming removed 5 bases at V and 7 bases at J, with 18 bases between. CDR3 sequence reads: CASSVPGLGGNEQFF. The CDR3 DNA follows: TGTGCCAGCAGCGTACCGGGACTCGGAGGGAATGAGCAGTTCTTC. The whole variable domain, filled in from reference TRBV7-9 and TRBJ2-1, reads DTGVSQNPRHKITKRGQNVTFRCDPISEHNRLYWYRQTLGQGPEFLTYFQNEAQLEKSRLLSDRFSAERPKGSFSTLEIQRTEQGDSAMYLCASSVPGLGGNEQFFGPGTRLTVL.

V gene TRBV29-1 combines with J gene TRBJ2-5; unclear D gene. Germline-derived CDR1 and CDR2 are SQVTM and ANQGSEA. The CDR3 spans 13 residues. Trimming stripped 0 bases from V and 7 bases from J, with 12 bases between. CDR3 residues: CSVEDNSLGTQYF. CDR3 nucleotide sequence: TGCAGCGTTGAAGATAACAGCCTCGGGACCCAGTACTTC.

CDR3 protein: CASSLSNTEAFF. The CDR3 DNA sequence: TGTGCCAGCAGCTTGTCTAACACTGAAGCTTTCTTT. This chain connects TRBV7-9 to TRBJ1-1; D is unresolved. Trimming removed 3 bases from V and 2 bases from J, with 4 bases in between. The CDR3 totals 12 residues. Germline lookup yields CDR1 SEHNR and CDR2 FQNEAQ (reference sequence).

This chain connects TRBV2 to TRBJ2-3; D not resolved. The V gene's germline CDR1 is SNHLY and CDR2 FYNNEI. The CDR3 has 13 amino acids. V dropped 6 bases and J dropped 6 bases, with 13 bases sitting between them. The CDR3 protein is CASRTSMRDTQYF. The CDR3 DNA sequence: TGTGCCAGCAGAACTTCGATGAGGGATACGCAGTATTTT.

On this clone: The sample contains more than one DNA sequence encoding this CDR3. The V and J genes are TRBV4-2 and TRBJ2-7, with 8 bases identical to TRBD2. Germline V gene data show CDR1 as LGHNA and CDR2 as YNFKEQ. The CDR3 consists of 15 residues. J gave up 4 bases and V 1 base, and 6 bases lay outside the gene matches. CDR3 protein: CASSQGVSGVYEQYF. CDR3 nucleotide sequence: TGTGCCAGCAGCCAAGGGGTTAGCGGGGTTTACGAGCAGTACTTC.

This clone was observed a few times. The chain carries TRBV7-3 and TRBJ2-1; 8 bases align to TRBD2. The CDR3 is 16 amino acids. V shed 1 base, J shed 2 bases, and the junction held 4 bases outside the gene matches. Germline CDR1 and CDR2: SGHTA and FQGTGA. The CDR3 nucleotides read TGTGCCAGCAGCTTAATCGCGGGAGGCCCCTACAATGAGCAGTTCTTC. This gives the protein CASSLIAGGPYNEQFF.

Written as DNA, the CDR3 is TGTGCCAGCAGCCAAGCGTCTAGCGGGAGTGTGGATACGCAGTATTTT. Protein sequence: CASSQASSGSVDTQYF. This chain uses TRBV4-2 with TRBJ2-3; 10 bases agree with TRBD2. This CDR3 contains 16 residues. Trimming cost V 1 base and J 6 bases; bases outside gene matches: 7. Per germline, CDR1 LGHNA and CDR2 YNFKEQ.

V usage is TRBV9 and J usage is TRBJ2-2; TRBD2 aligns across 7 bases. The CDR3 extends over 16 amino acids. V was clipped by 0 bases and J by 2 bases; unmatched bases: 4. Germline V CDR1 and CDR2: SGDLS, YYNGEE. The chain's CDR3 is CASSVVGGRNTGELFF. CDR3 coding DNA: TGTGCCAGCAGCGTAGTGGGAGGGAGAAACACCGGGGAGCTGTTTTTT. Full variable domain (outside the CDR3, taken from reference TRBV9 and TRBJ2-2): DSGVTQTPKHLITATGQRVTLRCSPRSGDLSVYWYQQSLDQGLQFLIQYYNGEERAKGNILERFSAQQFPDLHSELNLSSLELGDSALYFCASSVVGGRNTGELFFGEGSRLTVL.

The CDR3 coding sequence is TGCAGTGCTAGCTCGGGACAGGGGCAGTACTTC. Encoded protein: CSASSGQGQYF. J is TRBJ2-7 and V is TRBV20-1, with 9 bases fitting TRBD1. CDR3 size: 11 residues. The V gene's germline CDR1 is DFQATT and CDR2 SNEGSKA (reference sequence). Trimming cost V 3 bases and J 9 bases; bases outside gene matches: 3.

The rearrangement links TRBV4-1 to TRBJ1-3; no clear D. The CDR3 extends over 12 amino acids. Trimming removed 5 bases at V and 7 bases at J, with 9 bases between. CDR1 and CDR2 (germline): MGHRA, YSYEKL. The CDR3 DNA follows: TGCGCCAGCAGCACAACCAGTAACACCATATATTTT. This encodes CASSTTSNTIYF.

V usage is TRBV27 and J usage is TRBJ2-7; D is unclear. From germline, CDR1 is MNHEY and CDR2 SMNVEV (reference sequence). The CDR3 length is 13 residues. Trimming left V 6 bases short and J 7 bases short, with 16 bases between. CDR3: CASSQRLLREQYF. In nucleotides, the CDR3 is TGTGCCAGCAGCCAAAGGCTACTACGGGAGCAGTACTTC.

This chain connects TRBV5-1 to TRBJ1-1, with a possible D match to TRBD1 (5 bases). The CDR3 is 14 residues long. Germline lookup yields CDR1 SGHRS and CDR2 YFSETQ. The V end lost 2 bases, the J end lost 4 bases, and 12 bases lay between the germline ends. The chain's CDR3 is CASSLSRQFTEAFF. The CDR3, as DNA: TGCGCCAGCAGCTTAAGCCGACAGTTCACTGAAGCTTTCTTT.

V is TRBV5-1 and J is TRBJ2-1; D may be TRBD2 (5 bases). Trimming cost V 7 bases and J 4 bases, with 12 bases left between them. The CDR3 has 13 amino acids. Germline CDR1 SGHRS, CDR2 YFSETQ. This chain's CDR3 is CASRRAEYNEQFF. DNA of the CDR3: TGCGCCAGCCGGAGAGCGGAGTACAATGAGCAGTTCTTC.

This clone was seen a few times. The rearrangement links TRBV28 to TRBJ2-1, with 9 bases that match TRBD2. V was clipped by 3 bases and J by 2 bases; unmatched bases: 5. The CDR3 totals 16 residues. Germline V gives CDR1 MDHEN, CDR2 SYDVKM. CDR3 in DNA: TGTGCCAGCAGTTTTAGCGGGAGTGTGGCCTACAATGAGCAGTTCTTC. Amino acids: CASSFSGSVAYNEQFF.